The clone carrying this T cell receptor (beta chain) turned up a few times. The sample belongs to a study of blood T cells in healthy people across ages. Trimming shortened V by 2 bases and J by 5 bases, and 10 bases separated the two germline ends. This CDR3 is built from 14 residues. The use of a sample-barcoded 5' primer and a J-beta primer mix characterized a second PCR of about 7 to 12 cycles. TCRdb called the 5' RACE reads again in MiXCR, with one record for every CDR3 protein. The sample consists of approximately 1.5 million distinct CDR3 sequences, less than 45% of them appearing once. In terms of origin and age, donors were healthy Caucasian individuals from Russia aged about 6 to 100.

The genes are TRBV12-3 or TRBV12-4 and TRBJ1-5; D not certain. The TCR sequence derives from a woman between 18 and 30 years old in good health. The sample comprised blood. CDR3 sequence (DNA): TGTGCCAGCAGTTTATTGGACCGCGATCAGCCCCAGCATTTT. It specifies CASSLLDRDQPQHF.